These T cell receptor beta chains were read from a single sample in a study of blood T cell repertoires in COVID-19. TCRdb's table, derived via immunoSEQ multiplex PCR, lists solely in-frame clones and lacks some. The sample has tens of thousands of clones; 90% are singletons. The sequencing input was peripheral blood. The receptors come from a man aged 45-65 years with acute or convalescent COVID-19. CDR3s include the opening cysteine and the closing phenylalanine or tryptophan. The order of the fields is clone size, V gene, J gene, D gene, CDR3 protein, CDR3 DNA. A D gene is named only where the DNA matches it firmly. Only some rows state a clone size, as once, few, many or a class for expanded clones.

clone_size: NA
v_call: TRBV7-3
j_call: TRBJ2-2
d_call: TRBD2
cdr3_aa: CASSLIGLAGGPGTGELFF
cdr3_nt: TGTGCCAGCAGCTTAATTGGACTAGCGGGAGGGCCGGGCACCGGGGAGCTGTTTTTT

clone_size: NA
v_call: TRBV7-9
j_call: TRBJ2-1
d_call: NA
cdr3_aa: CASSQGVGNEQFF
cdr3_nt: TGTGCCAGCAGCCAAGGGGTAGGCAATGAGCAGTTCTTC

clone_size: NA
v_call: TRBV28
j_call: TRBJ2-1
d_call: NA
cdr3_aa: CASTSAGQKVSYNEQFF
cdr3_nt: TGTGCCAGCACCTCGGCCGGACAGAAAGTCTCCTACAATGAGCAGTTCTTC

clone_size: NA
v_call: TRBV28
j_call: TRBJ1-2
d_call: NA
cdr3_aa: CASSPSGGGYTF
cdr3_nt: TGTGCCAGCAGCCCCTCGGGGGGGGGCTACACCTTC

clone_size: once
v_call: TRBV12-3/TRBV12-4
j_call: TRBJ1-2
d_call: NA
cdr3_aa: CASKRGPYGYTF
cdr3_nt: TGTGCCAGCAAGAGAGGGCCCTATGGCTACACCTTC

clone_size: NA
v_call: TRBV24-1
j_call: TRBJ2-3
d_call: TRBD2
cdr3_aa: CATGSTSGTDTQYF
cdr3_nt: TGTGCCACCGGGTCGACTAGCGGCACAGATACGCAGTATTTT

clone_size: NA
v_call: TRBV3-1/TRBV3-2
j_call: TRBJ2-7
d_call: NA
cdr3_aa: CASSPVFQAREQYF
cdr3_nt: TGTGCCAGCAGCCCGGTTTTCCAGGCTCGCGAGCAGTACTTC

clone_size: NA
v_call: TRBV28
j_call: TRBJ2-5
d_call: TRBD2
cdr3_aa: CASSSGTRRLTETQYF
cdr3_nt: TGTGCCAGCAGTTCCGGGACTAGGCGCTTGACGGAGACCCAGTACTTC

clone_size: NA
v_call: TRBV28
j_call: TRBJ2-5
d_call: NA
cdr3_aa: CASSSTGKQYQETQYF
cdr3_nt: TGTGCCAGCAGTTCAACAGGGAAACAGTACCAAGAGACCCAGTACTTC

clone_size: NA
v_call: TRBV19
j_call: TRBJ2-1
d_call: TRBD2
cdr3_aa: CASRRLAGKGPGYNEQFF
cdr3_nt: TGTGCCAGTAGGAGACTAGCGGGAAAAGGTCCTGGGTACAATGAGCAGTTCTTC

clone_size: NA
v_call: TRBV10-3
j_call: TRBJ2-3
d_call: NA
cdr3_aa: CAISESRLDTQYF
cdr3_nt: TGTGCCATCAGTGAGTCCCGTCTCGATACGCAGTATTTT

clone_size: once
v_call: TRBV7-3
j_call: TRBJ2-1
d_call: NA
cdr3_aa: CASSPRDRFYNEQFF
cdr3_nt: TGTGCCAGCAGCCCGCGGGACAGATTTTACAATGAGCAGTTCTTC

clone_size: NA
v_call: TRBV6-5
j_call: TRBJ2-2
d_call: NA
cdr3_aa: CASSPGMAGELFF
cdr3_nt: TGTGCCAGCAGTCCGGGGATGGCCGGGGAGCTGTTTTTT

clone_size: NA
v_call: TRBV7-2
j_call: TRBJ2-3
d_call: TRBD2
cdr3_aa: CATRTSKYTQYF
cdr3_nt: TGTGCCACCAGGACTAGCAAGTATACGCAGTATTTT

clone_size: NA
v_call: TRBV3-1/TRBV3-2
j_call: TRBJ2-2
d_call: NA
cdr3_aa: CASSRSEVTGELFF
cdr3_nt: TGTGCCAGCAGCCGGAGTGAGGTGACCGGGGAGCTGTTTTTT

clone_size: few
v_call: TRBV28
j_call: TRBJ2-2
d_call: TRBD2
cdr3_aa: CASSSLAGGVTGELFF
cdr3_nt: TGTGCCAGCAGTTCCTTAGCGGGAGGGGTCACCGGGGAGCTGTTTTTT

clone_size: NA
v_call: TRBV19
j_call: TRBJ1-6
d_call: NA
cdr3_aa: CASSQSNSPLHF
cdr3_nt: TGTGCCAGTAGCCAGTCTAATTCACCCCTCCACTTT

clone_size: NA
v_call: TRBV15
j_call: TRBJ2-7
d_call: NA
cdr3_aa: CATSRDWGREQYF
cdr3_nt: TGTGCCACCAGCAGAGATTGGGGGAGGGAGCAGTACTTC

clone_size: NA
v_call: TRBV4-1
j_call: TRBJ2-3
d_call: TRBD2
cdr3_aa: CASSQEARGNTDTQYF
cdr3_nt: TGCGCCAGCAGCCAAGAGGCGCGGGGGAACACAGATACGCAGTATTTT

clone_size: NA
v_call: TRBV30
j_call: TRBJ1-6
d_call: TRBD1
cdr3_aa: CAWSPPRTGGGSPLHF
cdr3_nt: TGTGCCTGGAGCCCCCCCCGTACAGGGGGCGGTTCACCCCTCCACTTT

clone_size: once
v_call: TRBV2
j_call: TRBJ1-2
d_call: NA
cdr3_aa: CASSRDIAPYGYTF
cdr3_nt: TGTGCCAGCAGTCGGGACATCGCCCCGTATGGCTACACCTTC

clone_size: NA
v_call: TRBV30
j_call: TRBJ2-2
d_call: NA
cdr3_aa: CAWSPPDISGELFF
cdr3_nt: TGTGCCTGGAGTCCACCTGACATATCCGGGGAGCTGTTTTTT

clone_size: NA
v_call: TRBV20-1
j_call: TRBJ2-5
d_call: TRBD2
cdr3_aa: CSASPGLAGETQYF
cdr3_nt: TGCAGTGCTAGTCCCGGACTAGCGGGAGAGACCCAGTACTTC

clone_size: NA
v_call: TRBV19
j_call: TRBJ2-3
d_call: NA
cdr3_aa: CASSIRGGKDTQYF
cdr3_nt: TGTGCCAGTAGTATCAGGGGTGGAAAAGATACGCAGTATTTT

clone_size: NA
v_call: TRBV5-1
j_call: TRBJ1-1
d_call: TRBD1
cdr3_aa: CASSSGTGWDTEAFF
cdr3_nt: TGCGCCAGCAGCTCCGGGACAGGGTGGGACACTGAAGCTTTCTTT

clone_size: NA
v_call: TRBV2
j_call: TRBJ1-1
d_call: TRBD1
cdr3_aa: CASSAPTGGTEAFF
cdr3_nt: TGTGCCAGCAGTGCACCAACAGGGGGCACTGAAGCTTTCTTT